This T cell receptor (beta chain) was sequenced during a study of radiotherapy plus CTLA-4 blockade in lung cancer. Study-level points and caveats: TCR clones originating in tumors grew in number in blood after radiotherapy plus ipilimumab. Among reported predictors of response, early blood T cell clone dynamics with interferon-beta performed best.

The CDR3 length is 15 residues. Germline V gives CDR1 SGHTA, CDR2 FQGNSA. Sequenced by immunoSEQ multiplex PCR; TCRdb stores in-frame clones only, minus some. The table shows about 83,000 clones, with more than 60% occurring only once. For this clone: What it binds is unknown. The junction and the germline gene differ at one end; a read error may be behind it.

The receptor comes from a human donor with non-small cell lung cancer who had a partial response to radiotherapy plus ipilimumab. Some clones in this sample may be carry-over from other donors' samples. The material sequenced was peripheral blood, taken from a patient treated with radiotherapy plus ipilimumab. This chain uses TRBV7-2 with TRBJ2-3; 7 nucleotides agree with TRBD2. The CDR3 DNA is TGTGCCAGCAGCCCGACTAGCAGTAGCATAGATACGCAGTATTTT. Translated: CASSPTSSSIDTQYF.